This T cell receptor beta chain was captured in a study of metastatic and nonmetastatic thyroid tumors. Each patient came to thyroid surgery without any prior treatment (of any kind). V gave up 3 bases and J gave up 5 bases; unmatched junction bases: 6. The CDR3 is made up of 15 amino acids. Using MiXCR, TCRdb re-called clones from the PCR reads. The table shows some 16,000 clones, with roughly a quarter occurring only once. The sequence was obtained from a female donor with papillary thyroid cancer or a benign thyroid nodule (not recorded which). Some clones in this sample may be carry-over from other donors' samples. Input material: tumor tissue. The chain joins TRBV12-3 or TRBV12-4 to TRBJ2-3; 9 bases align to TRBD2. The CDR3 coding sequence is TGTGCCAGCAGTTTTCGGGTTAGCGGGAGAGATACGCAGTATTTT. Protein: CASSFRVSGRDTQYF.